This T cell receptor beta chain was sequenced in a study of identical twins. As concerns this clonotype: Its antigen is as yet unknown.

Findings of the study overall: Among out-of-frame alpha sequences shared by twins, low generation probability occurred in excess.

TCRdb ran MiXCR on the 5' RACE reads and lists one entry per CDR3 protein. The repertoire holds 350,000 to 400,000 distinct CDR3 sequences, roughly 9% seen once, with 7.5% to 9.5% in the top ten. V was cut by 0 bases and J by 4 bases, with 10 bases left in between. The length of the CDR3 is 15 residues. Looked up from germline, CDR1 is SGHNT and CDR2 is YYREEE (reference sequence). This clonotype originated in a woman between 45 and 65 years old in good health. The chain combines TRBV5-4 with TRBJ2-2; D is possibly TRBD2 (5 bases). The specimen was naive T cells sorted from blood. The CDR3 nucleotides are TGTGCCAGCAGCTTGGTTCTAGCCTCCACCGGGGAGCTGTTTTTT. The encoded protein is CASSLVLASTGELFF.